This entry lists 26 T cell receptor beta chains sequenced from one sample in a study of shared clonotypes between healthy human individuals. Assay used: immunoSEQ multiplex PCR; TCRdb lists only in-frame clones, some missing. The sample holds around 700,000 clones, approximately 79% seen once. The sample taken for sequencing was memory CD4+ T cells sorted from blood. Subset specified: CD45RA-negative fraction. These TCRs come from a woman between 25 and 40 years old in good health.

The V call is TRBV30, the J call TRBJ2-2, with a weak D call TRBD2 (5 bases). V lost 2 bases and J 0 bases, leaving 13 bases between the germline ends. The V gene's germline CDR1 is GTSNPN and CDR2 SVGIG (reference sequence). The length of the CDR3 is 16 residues. The CDR3: CAWSLHRTANTGELFF. CDR3 in DNA: TGTGCCTGGAGTCTTCACCGGACTGCGAACACCGGGGAGCTGTTTTTT.

This chain connects TRBV5-4 to TRBJ1-2; weak D call: TRBD1 (6 bases). This CDR3 has 16 residues. Per germline, CDR1 SGHNT and CDR2 YYREEE (reference sequence). V was trimmed by 2 bases and J by 4 bases, leaving 18 bases between them. DNA for the CDR3: TGTGCCAGCAGCTTCAACTCCGGGGGGGCGGGCTATGGCTACACCTTC. Translated, it gives CASSFNSGGAGYGYTF.

This chain connects TRBV19 to TRBJ2-3; 7 bases map to TRBD2. V gave up 8 bases and J gave up 4 bases; unmatched junction bases: 9. The germline gives CDR1 LNHDA, CDR2 SQIVND (reference sequence). The CDR3 runs 14 residues. In nucleotides, the CDR3 is TGTGCCAGTCGGGGCGGGAGTGGGGCAGATACGCAGTATTTT. The encoded protein is CASRGGSGADTQYF.

V and J are TRBV18 and TRBJ2-2; 8 positions match TRBD1. The CDR3 spans 16 residues. J lost 4 bases, V lost 1 base, and 5 bases had no gene match. Germline CDR1 and CDR2: KGHSH and LQKENI. The CDR3 spells CASSPQTGASTGELFF. CDR3 nucleotide sequence: TGTGCCAGCTCACCACAGACAGGGGCTAGCACCGGGGAGCTGTTTTTT.

This clone came up a few times. This chain connects TRBV6-4 to TRBJ2-1; 8 nucleotides agree with TRBD2. V gave up 4 bases and J gave up 0 bases; unmatched junction bases: 2. Germline lookup yields CDR1 MRHNA and CDR2 SNTAGT. The CDR3 runs 15 residues. This CDR3 is CASSVAGGSYNEQFF. For the CDR3, the DNA is TGTGCCAGCAGTGTTGCGGGGGGCTCCTACAATGAGCAGTTCTTC.

CDR3 in DNA: TGTGCCAGCAGTTTATGGGAAGGTACGCAGTATTTT. Its protein product is CASSLWEGTQYF. The chain joins TRBV27 to TRBJ2-3; no clear D. Germline V gene lookup returns CDR1 MNHEY and CDR2 SMNVEV (reference sequence). There are 12 residues in the CDR3. Between the trimmed V and J ends, which lost 1 base and 8 bases, there was a span of 7 bases.

This chain uses TRBV6-4 with TRBJ2-2; D remains ambiguous. The CDR3 covers 14 residues. The V and J ends lost 5 bases and 2 bases respectively, with 9 bases between them. Germline V gives CDR1 MRHNA, CDR2 SNTAGT. The CDR3 nucleotides read TGTGCCAGCAGTCGGCTGGCTAACACCGGGGAGCTGTTTTTT. Translating gives CASSRLANTGELFF.

The chain's CDR3 is CASSQDIRLAGVVDTQYF. The CDR3 DNA is TGTGCCAGCAGCCAAGACATTCGGCTAGCGGGAGTGGTAGATACGCAGTATTTT. The chain carries TRBV4-2 and TRBJ2-3; TRBD2 agrees at 10 bases. V shed 0 bases, J shed 5 bases, and the junction held 11 bases outside the gene matches. From germline, CDR1 is LGHNA and CDR2 YNFKEQ. The CDR3 extends over 18 amino acids.

The V gene is TRBV28, the J gene TRBJ1-5, with 8 positions matching TRBD1. CDR1 is MDHEN and CDR2 is SYDVKM in the germline V gene. V lost 6 bases and J lost 3; bases outside the gene matches: 13. The CDR3 has 17 residues. CDR3 amino acids: CASSADMTGDYNQPQHF. The CDR3, as DNA: TGTGCCAGCAGCGCCGATATGACAGGGGATTACAATCAGCCCCAGCATTTT.

V is TRBV4-2 and J is TRBJ2-1; 7 positions match TRBD2. CDR1 and CDR2 from the germline V gene are LGHNA and YNFKEQ. V dropped 4 bases and J dropped 10; count of bases not matched to a gene: 13. This CDR3 contains 15 residues. This CDR3 reads CASSRPRGEGKEQFF. Written as DNA, the CDR3 is TGTGCCAGCAGCCGCCCCCGGGGGGAGGGCAAGGAGCAGTTCTTC.

V gene TRBV4-2 combines with J gene TRBJ2-1; 8 bases line up with TRBD2. The V gene end was trimmed by 8 bases and the J gene end by 4 bases; junction bases not matched to a gene: 13. CDR1 is LGHNA and CDR2 is YNFKEQ in the germline V gene. This CDR3 is 16 amino acids long. CDR3 amino acids: CASCRSSGMGYNEQFF. The CDR3 nucleotides read TGTGCCAGCTGTCGAAGTAGCGGGATGGGGTACAATGAGCAGTTCTTC.

This clone was seen a handful of times. V gene TRBV2 combines with J gene TRBJ2-5; D is unresolved. The length of the CDR3 is 16 residues. Trimming left V 1 base short and J 0 bases short, with 12 bases between. Germline V gene lookup returns CDR1 SNHLY and CDR2 FYNNEI. The CDR3 is CASSEVVARYQETQYF. The CDR3 DNA follows: TGTGCCAGCAGTGAAGTTGTAGCCCGCTACCAAGAGACCCAGTACTTC.

The J gene is TRBJ1-1, the V gene TRBV5-8, with TRBD1 identical over 7 bases. Germline CDR1 SGHTS, CDR2 YDEGEE. Unmatched junction bases numbered 13, after V lost 8 bases and J lost 3 bases. This CDR3 comprises 15 residues. In nucleotides, the CDR3 is TGTGCCAGGGTCGAGACAGGGAGACGGGACACTGAAGCTTTCTTT. As protein: CARVETGRRDTEAFF.

This sequence joins TRBV28 and TRBJ1-1; possibly TRBD1 for D (5 bases). V lost 3 bases to trimming and J lost 1 base, with 6 bases between them. Germline V gene sequence: CDR1 MDHEN, CDR2 SYDVKM. This CDR3 has 13 amino acids. The CDR3 DNA is TGTGCCAGCAGTTTTGGGGGGAACACTGAAGCTTTCTTT. The encoded protein is CASSFGGNTEAFF.

The V gene is TRBV19, the J gene TRBJ2-1; D unclear. The CDR3 is 16 residues long. Trimming cost V 7 bases and J 5 bases, with 21 bases left between them. Per the germline V gene, CDR1 is LNHDA and CDR2 is SQIVND (reference sequence). In DNA form, the CDR3 reads TGTGCCAGTATGTCCCTCTCGGATCTAGGAGACAATGAGCAGTTCTTC. Its translation: CASMSLSDLGDNEQFF.

There are many counts of this clone. This chain uses TRBV4-1 with TRBJ2-2; TRBD2 is a possible D gene (6 bases). The CDR3 extends over 14 amino acids. V shed 5 bases and J shed 4 bases, with 11 bases lying between them. CDR1 and CDR2 from the germline V gene are MGHRA and YSYEKL. CDR3 in DNA: TGCGCCAGCAGCGGGGGGTGGGGCACCGGGGAGCTGTTTTTT. Encoded protein: CASSGGWGTGELFF.

This clone was recorded a few times. The V gene is TRBV14, the J gene TRBJ1-2, with D possibly TRBD1 on 5 matching bases. CDR3 size: 13 residues. Germline assignment: CDR1 SGHDN and CDR2 FVKESK. Trimming took off 5 bases at V and 8 bases at J, with 15 bases between the two ends. The CDR3: CASSGVRVGGYTF. For the CDR3, the DNA is TGTGCCAGCAGCGGGGTCAGGGTCGGAGGCTACACCTTC.

This rearrangement joins TRBV6-5 to TRBJ2-7; no clear D gene. The CDR3 is made up of 12 amino acids. V was trimmed by 2 bases and J by 6 bases, leaving 8 bases between them. Germline-derived CDR1 and CDR2 are MNHEY and SVGAGI. The CDR3 DNA reads TGTGCCAGCAGTTACCATCTCGGCGAGCAGTACTTC. Protein: CASSYHLGEQYF.

V and J are TRBV28 and TRBJ2-4; 10 bases agree with TRBD1. The CDR3 is 15 residues long. Looked up from germline, CDR1 is MDHEN and CDR2 is SYDVKM. V lost 6 bases and J lost 5; bases outside the gene matches: 7. CDR3 residues: CASRPSGTGENIQYF. CDR3 bases: TGTGCCAGCAGGCCTTCCGGGACAGGGGAAAACATTCAGTACTTC.

This chain joins TRBV15 and TRBJ2-6; either TRBD1 or TRBD2 may supply D (5 bases each). This CDR3 has 16 residues. Germline V gene sequence: CDR1 LNHNV, CDR2 YYDKDF (reference sequence). The V gene lost 0 bases and the J gene lost 0 bases, with 6 bases spanning the gap. The CDR3 nucleotides read TGTGCCACCAGCAGAGATGGGGGCTCTGGGGCCAACGTCCTGACTTTC. Protein sequence: CATSRDGGSGANVLTF.

The sample holds many counts of this clone. The chain couples TRBV5-1 to TRBJ2-1, with a possible D match to TRBD2 (5 bases). Germline-derived CDR1 and CDR2 are SGHRS and YFSETQ. The CDR3 totals 15 residues. Trimming stripped 0 bases from V and 7 bases from J, with 14 bases between. The CDR3 sequence: CASSLAGGRSNEQFF. In DNA form, the CDR3 reads TGCGCCAGCAGCTTGGCCGGAGGACGGAGTAATGAGCAGTTCTTC.

The CDR3 here is CASSLRDGLAFF. The CDR3, as DNA: TGCGCCAGCAGCTTGAGGGACGGGTTAGCTTTCTTT. The chain links TRBV5-1 to TRBJ1-1; D possibly corresponds to TRBD1 (5 bases). Trimming removed 1 base from V and 10 bases from J, with 11 bases in between. The germline V gene has CDR1 SGHRS and CDR2 YFSETQ. This CDR3 has 12 residues. The whole variable domain, remainder taken from reference TRBV5-1 and TRBJ1-1, is KAGVTQTPRYLIKTRGQQVTLSCSPISGHRSVSWYQQTPGQGLQFLFEYFSETQRNKGNFPGRFSGRQFSNSRSEMNVSTLELGDSALYLCASSLRDGLAFFGQGTRLTVV.

This sequence joins TRBV5-1 and TRBJ2-2, with no clear D. Trimming left V 1 base short and J 3 bases short, with 4 bases between. The germline V gene encodes CDR1 SGHRS and CDR2 YFSETQ. The CDR3 runs 13 residues. Here the CDR3 DNA reads TGCGCCAGCAGCTTGTCGGACACCGGGGAGCTGTTTTTT. Translating it yields CASSLSDTGELFF. The entire variable domain, with the rest obtained from reference TRBV5-1 and TRBJ2-2, is as follows: KAGVTQTPRYLIKTRGQQVTLSCSPISGHRSVSWYQQTPGQGLQFLFEYFSETQRNKGNFPGRFSGRQFSNSRSEMNVSTLELGDSALYLCASSLSDTGELFFGEGSRLTVL.

The rearrangement uses TRBV28 and TRBJ2-1; D unresolved. Germline V gene lookup returns CDR1 MDHEN and CDR2 SYDVKM. The ends were cut back, 7 bases at V and 1 base at J, with 14 bases in the middle. The CDR3 is made up of 15 amino acids. CDR3 nucleotides: TGTGCCAGCACAGGTTTCCCAATGTCCTACAATGAGCAGTTCTTC. Protein product: CASTGFPMSYNEQFF.

A remark on this clone: The same CDR3 is also encoded by other DNA sequences in this sample. V and J are TRBV28 and TRBJ1-1; D is unresolved. This CDR3 spans 12 amino acids. Germline values: CDR1 MDHEN, CDR2 SYDVKM. The V end was cut by 1 base, the J end by 4 bases, with 4 bases between. The CDR3 loop is CASSLSITEAFF. In DNA, the CDR3 is TGTGCCAGCAGTTTATCAATCACTGAAGCTTTCTTT.

The chain links TRBV14 to TRBJ2-4; D not certain. Germline assignment: CDR1 SGHDN and CDR2 FVKESK. V was clipped by 1 base and J by 5 bases, with 9 bases between them. The CDR3 contains 14 residues. The CDR3 bases are TGTGCCAGCAGCCAAGTTTCGCTGGAAAACATTCAGTACTTC. It encodes CASSQVSLENIQYF.